This TCR beta chain was recorded in a study of lymphopenia after photon versus proton radiotherapy. Overall study results and limits: A bigger post-nadir fall in TCR diversity correlated inversely with survival time in deceased patients.

V was trimmed by 3 bases and J by 4 bases, leaving 10 bases between them. This CDR3 spans 14 amino acids. In germline, CDR1 is LNHDA, CDR2 SQIVND (reference sequence). Of note for this clone: Its matching antigen is unknown.

Method: immunoSEQ multiplex PCR; TCRdb's copy keeps in-frame clones and lacks some. Among 15,000 or so clones, 82% were seen once, and the ten largest hold 25% to 30%. The input for sequencing was peripheral blood, taken from a patient treated with photon-based radiotherapy. This chain links TRBV19 with TRBJ2-1; maybe TRBD2 (5 bases). The receptor was isolated from a man aged 50 or older with gastric cancer. CDR3 residues: CASSIGVRYNEQFF. CDR3 sequence (DNA): TGTGCCAGTAGTATCGGGGTTAGGTACAATGAGCAGTTCTTC.